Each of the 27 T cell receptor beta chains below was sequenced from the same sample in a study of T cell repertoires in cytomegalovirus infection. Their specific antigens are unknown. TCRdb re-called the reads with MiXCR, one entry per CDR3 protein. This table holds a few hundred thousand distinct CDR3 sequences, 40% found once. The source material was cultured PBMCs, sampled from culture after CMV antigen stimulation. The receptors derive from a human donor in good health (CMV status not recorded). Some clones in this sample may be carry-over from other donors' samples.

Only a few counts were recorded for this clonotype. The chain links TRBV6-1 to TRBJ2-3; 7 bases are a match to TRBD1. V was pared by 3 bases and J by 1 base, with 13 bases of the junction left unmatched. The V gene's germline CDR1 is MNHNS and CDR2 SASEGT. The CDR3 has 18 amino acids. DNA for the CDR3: TGTGCCAGCAGTGACCTGACGGTACAGGGGATAGGCACAGATACGCAGTATTTT. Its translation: CASSDLTVQGIGTDTQYF.

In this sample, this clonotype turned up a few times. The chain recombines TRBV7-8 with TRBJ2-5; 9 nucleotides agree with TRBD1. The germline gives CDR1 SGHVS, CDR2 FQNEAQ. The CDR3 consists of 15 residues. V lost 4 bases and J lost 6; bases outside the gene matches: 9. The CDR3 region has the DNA TGTGCCAGCAGCTCTCCCGGGACAGGGAAAAAGACCCAGTACTTC. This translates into CASSSPGTGKKTQYF.

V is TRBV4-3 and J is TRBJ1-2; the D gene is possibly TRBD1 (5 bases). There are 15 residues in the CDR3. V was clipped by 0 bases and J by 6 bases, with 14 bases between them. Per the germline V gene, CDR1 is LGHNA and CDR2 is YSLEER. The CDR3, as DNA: TGCGCCAGCAGCCAAGATGGGGGACCTAGGGATGGCTACACCTTC. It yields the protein CASSQDGGPRDGYTF.

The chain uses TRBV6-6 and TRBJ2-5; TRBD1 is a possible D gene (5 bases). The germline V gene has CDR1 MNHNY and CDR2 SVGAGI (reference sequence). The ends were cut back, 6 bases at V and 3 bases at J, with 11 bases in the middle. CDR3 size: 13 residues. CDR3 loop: CASRPRTKETQYF. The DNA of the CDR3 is TGTGCCAGCAGACCCCGGACAAAAGAGACCCAGTACTTC.

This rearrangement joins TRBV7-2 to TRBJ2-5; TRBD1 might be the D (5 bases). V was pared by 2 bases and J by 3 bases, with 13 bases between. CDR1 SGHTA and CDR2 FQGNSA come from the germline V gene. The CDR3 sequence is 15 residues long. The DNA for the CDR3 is TGTGCCAGCAGCTTAAACAAGGGGATAAAAGAGACCCAGTACTTC. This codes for CASSLNKGIKETQYF.

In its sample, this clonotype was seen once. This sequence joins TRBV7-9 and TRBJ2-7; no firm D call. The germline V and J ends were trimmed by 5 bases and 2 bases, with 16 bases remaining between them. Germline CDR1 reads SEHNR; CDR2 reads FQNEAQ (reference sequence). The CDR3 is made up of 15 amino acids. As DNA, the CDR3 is TGTGCCAGCAGCCCCCCAACGATACGGCCCTACGAGCAGTACTTC. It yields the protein CASSPPTIRPYEQYF.

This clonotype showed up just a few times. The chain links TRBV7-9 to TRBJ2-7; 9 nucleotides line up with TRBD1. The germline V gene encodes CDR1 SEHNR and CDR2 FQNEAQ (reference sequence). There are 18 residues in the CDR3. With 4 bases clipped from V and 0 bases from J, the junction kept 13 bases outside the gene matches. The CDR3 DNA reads TGTGCCAGCAGCTCCGGATTGCGAGGGACAGGGCCCTCCTACGAGCAGTACTTC. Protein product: CASSSGLRGTGPSYEQYF.

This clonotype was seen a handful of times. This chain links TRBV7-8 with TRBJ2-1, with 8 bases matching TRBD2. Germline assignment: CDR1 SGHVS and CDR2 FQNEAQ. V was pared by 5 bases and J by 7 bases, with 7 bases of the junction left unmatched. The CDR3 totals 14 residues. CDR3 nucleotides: TGTGCCAGCAGCCACGGGACTAGGATAAATGAGCAGTTCTTC. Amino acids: CASSHGTRINEQFF.

CDR3 sequence reads: CASSLAGAPDTQYF. The CDR3 DNA reads as TGTGCCAGCAGCCTGGCGGGGGCCCCAGATACGCAGTATTTT. The rearrangement links TRBV5-5 to TRBJ2-3, with D possibly matching TRBD2 (7 bases). CDR1 is SGHKS and CDR2 is YYEKEE in the germline V gene (reference sequence). V dropped 4 bases and J dropped 4 bases, with 13 bases sitting between them. The CDR3 spans 14 residues.

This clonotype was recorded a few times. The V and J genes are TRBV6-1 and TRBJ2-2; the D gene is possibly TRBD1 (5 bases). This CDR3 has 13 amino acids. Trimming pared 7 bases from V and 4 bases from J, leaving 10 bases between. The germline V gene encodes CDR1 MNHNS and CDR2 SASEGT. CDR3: CASTGLGTGELFF. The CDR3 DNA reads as TGTGCCAGCACAGGGTTGGGCACCGGGGAGCTGTTTTTT.

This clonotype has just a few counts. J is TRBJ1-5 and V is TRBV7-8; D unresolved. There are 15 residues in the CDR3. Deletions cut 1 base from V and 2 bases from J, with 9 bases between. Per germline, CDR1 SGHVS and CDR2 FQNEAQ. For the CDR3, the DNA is TGTGCCAGCAGCTTAGGGTACAGCCGCAATCAGCCCCAGCATTTT. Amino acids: CASSLGYSRNQPQHF.

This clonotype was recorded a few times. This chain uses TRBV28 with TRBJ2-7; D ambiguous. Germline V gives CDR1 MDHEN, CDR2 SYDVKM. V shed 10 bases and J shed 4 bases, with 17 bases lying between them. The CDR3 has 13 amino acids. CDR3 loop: CATLLDGTYEQYF. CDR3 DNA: TGTGCCACTTTATTGGACGGAACTTACGAGCAGTACTTC.

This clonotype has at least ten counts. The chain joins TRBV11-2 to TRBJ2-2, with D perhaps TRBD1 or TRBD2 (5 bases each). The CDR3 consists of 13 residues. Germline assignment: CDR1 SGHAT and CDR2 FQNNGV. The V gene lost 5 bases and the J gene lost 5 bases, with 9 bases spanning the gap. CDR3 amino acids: CASSPRGTGELFF. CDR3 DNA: TGTGCCAGCAGCCCGAGGGGAACCGGGGAGCTGTTTTTT.

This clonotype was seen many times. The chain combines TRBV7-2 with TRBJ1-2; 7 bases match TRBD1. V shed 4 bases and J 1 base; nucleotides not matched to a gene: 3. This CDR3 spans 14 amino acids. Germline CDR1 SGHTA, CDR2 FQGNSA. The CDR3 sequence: CASSWDSINYGYTF. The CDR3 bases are TGTGCCAGCAGCTGGGACAGCATTAACTATGGCTACACCTTC.

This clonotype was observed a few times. This CDR3 is CASRYDRNTEAFF. The CDR3 nucleotides read TGTGCCAGCAGATACGACAGGAACACTGAAGCTTTCTTT. The V gene is TRBV7-2, the J gene TRBJ1-1; maybe TRBD1 (5 bases). This CDR3 comprises 13 residues. Germline CDR1 reads SGHTA; CDR2 reads FQGNSA. V lost 6 bases to trimming and J lost 1 base, with 9 bases between them.

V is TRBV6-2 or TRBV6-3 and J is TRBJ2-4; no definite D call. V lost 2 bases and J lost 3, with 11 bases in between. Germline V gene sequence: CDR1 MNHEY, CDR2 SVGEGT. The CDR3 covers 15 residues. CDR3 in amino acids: CASSYRAGYKNIQYF. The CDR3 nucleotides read TGTGCCAGCAGTTACAGGGCTGGTTACAAAAACATTCAGTACTTC.

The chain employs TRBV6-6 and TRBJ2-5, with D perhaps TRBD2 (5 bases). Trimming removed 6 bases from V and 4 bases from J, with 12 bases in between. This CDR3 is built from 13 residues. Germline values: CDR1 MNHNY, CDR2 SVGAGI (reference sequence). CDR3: CASSPGERETQYF. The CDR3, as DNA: TGTGCCAGCAGCCCCGGGGAGAGAGAGACCCAGTACTTC.

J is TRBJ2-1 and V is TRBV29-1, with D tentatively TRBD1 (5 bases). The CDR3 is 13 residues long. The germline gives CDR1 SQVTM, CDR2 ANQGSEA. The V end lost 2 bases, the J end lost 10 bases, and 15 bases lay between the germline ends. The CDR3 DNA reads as TGCAGCGTTGAACGATCCAGGGTTAACGAGCAGTTCTTC. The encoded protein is CSVERSRVNEQFF.

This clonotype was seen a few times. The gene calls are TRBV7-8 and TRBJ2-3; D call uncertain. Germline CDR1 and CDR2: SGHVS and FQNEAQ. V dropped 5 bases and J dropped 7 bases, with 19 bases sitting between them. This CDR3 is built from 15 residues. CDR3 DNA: TGTGCCAGCAGCCACGCCCGGACCAGCCCGTATACGCAGTATTTT. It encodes CASSHARTSPYTQYF. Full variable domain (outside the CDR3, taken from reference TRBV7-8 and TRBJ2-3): GAGVSQSPRYKVAKRGQDVALRCDPISGHVSLFWYQQALGQGPEFLTYFQNEAQLDKSGLPSDRFFAERPEGSVSTLKIQRTQQEDSAVYLCASSHARTSPYTQYFGPGTRLTVL.

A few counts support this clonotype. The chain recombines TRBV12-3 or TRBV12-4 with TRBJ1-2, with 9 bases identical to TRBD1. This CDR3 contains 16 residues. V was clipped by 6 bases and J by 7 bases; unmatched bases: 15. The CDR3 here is CASRKPGTGLLGGYTF. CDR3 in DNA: TGTGCCAGCAGAAAACCGGGGACAGGGCTCCTCGGTGGCTACACCTTC.

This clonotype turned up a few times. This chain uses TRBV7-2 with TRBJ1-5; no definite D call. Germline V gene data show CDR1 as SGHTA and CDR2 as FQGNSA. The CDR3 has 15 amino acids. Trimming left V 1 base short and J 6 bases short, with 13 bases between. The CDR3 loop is CASSLVWDPGQPQHF. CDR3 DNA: TGTGCCAGCAGCTTAGTTTGGGATCCGGGTCAGCCCCAGCATTTT.

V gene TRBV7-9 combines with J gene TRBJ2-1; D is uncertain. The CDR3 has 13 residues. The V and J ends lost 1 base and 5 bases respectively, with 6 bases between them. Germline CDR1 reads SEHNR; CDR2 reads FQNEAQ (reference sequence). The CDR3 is CASSLGVNNEQFF. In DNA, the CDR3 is TGTGCCAGCAGCTTAGGGGTGAACAATGAGCAGTTCTTC.

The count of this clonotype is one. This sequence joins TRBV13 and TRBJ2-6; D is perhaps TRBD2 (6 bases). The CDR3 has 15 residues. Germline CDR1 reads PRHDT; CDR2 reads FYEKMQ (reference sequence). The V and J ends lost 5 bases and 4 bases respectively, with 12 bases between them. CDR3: CASSPPGVGANVLTF. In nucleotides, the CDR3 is TGTGCCAGCAGCCCTCCGGGAGTCGGGGCCAACGTCCTGACTTTC.

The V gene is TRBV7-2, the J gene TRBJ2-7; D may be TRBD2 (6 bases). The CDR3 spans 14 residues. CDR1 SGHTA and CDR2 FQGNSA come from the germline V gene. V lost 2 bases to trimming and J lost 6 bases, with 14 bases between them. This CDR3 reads CASSLWDSSGEQYF. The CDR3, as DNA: TGTGCCAGCAGCTTATGGGACTCCAGTGGCGAGCAGTACTTC. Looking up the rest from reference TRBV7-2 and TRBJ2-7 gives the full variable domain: GAGVSQSPSNKVTEKGKDVELRCDPISGHTALYWYRQSLGQGLEFLIYFQGNSAPDKSGLPSDRFSAERTGGSVSTLTIQRTQQEDSAVYLCASSLWDSSGEQYFGPGTRLTVT.

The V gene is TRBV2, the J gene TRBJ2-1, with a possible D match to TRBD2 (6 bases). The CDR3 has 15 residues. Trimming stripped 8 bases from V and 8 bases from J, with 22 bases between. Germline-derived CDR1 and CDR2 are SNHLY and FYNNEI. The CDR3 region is CASRSRESLSHEQFF. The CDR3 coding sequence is TGTGCCAGCCGCTCCCGGGAGAGCCTATCCCATGAGCAGTTCTTC.

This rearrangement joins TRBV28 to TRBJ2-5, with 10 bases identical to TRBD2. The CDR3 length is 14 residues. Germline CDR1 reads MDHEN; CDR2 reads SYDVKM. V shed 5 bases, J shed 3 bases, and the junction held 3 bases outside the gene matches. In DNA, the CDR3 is TGTGCCAGCAGTGGACTAGCGGAAAAAGAGACCCAGTACTTC. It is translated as CASSGLAEKETQYF.

Here the CDR3 reads CSAKLAGPLSSYNEQFF. The CDR3 bases are TGCAGTGCGAAACTAGCGGGACCACTGAGCTCCTACAATGAGCAGTTCTTC. The V call is TRBV20-1, the J call TRBJ2-1; 10 nucleotides align to TRBD2. CDR1 is DFQATT and CDR2 is SNEGSKA in the germline V gene (reference sequence). The CDR3 extends over 17 amino acids. After removal of 6 bases from V and 0 bases from J, the junction contained 11 bases not matched to a gene.